This T cell receptor beta chain was sequenced for a study of cytomegalovirus exposure and HLA in healthy donors. The overall study: The roughly 120 validation repertoires matched the approximately 700 first-cohort repertoires in platform, a later analysis reported. Study-level points and caveats: According to the study, around 180 TCR beta chains were cytomegalovirus-associated.

V lost 6 bases to trimming and J lost 9 bases; unmatched junction nucleotides: 21. The CDR3 contains 17 residues. Germline V gene sequence: CDR1 ENHRY, CDR2 SYGVKD. TCRdb's copy holds only in-frame clones and misses some; the assay was immunoSEQ multiplex PCR. The sample gives about 82,000 clones, 93% of which show up once; about 0.7% is in the top ten. Notes on this clone: What it recognizes is unknown.

The chain links TRBV10-3 to TRBJ2-3; 7 nucleotides agree with TRBD1. The TCR sequence derives from a man aged 18 to 30 in good health and CMV-seronegative. Sequencing was carried out using PBMCs. The CDR3 sequence is CAIRTTGLMPSVPTQYF. The CDR3 DNA reads as TGTGCCATCAGGACGACAGGGCTAATGCCATCTGTTCCCACGCAGTATTTT.